This T cell receptor beta chain appears in the sequencing data of a study of cytomegalovirus exposure and HLA in healthy donors. Study-wide findings and caveats: Association of a missense DCLRE1C variant with TCR beta V- and J-gene trimming was reported in a later analysis. In a later analysis, several top co-occurrence clusters appeared linked to parvovirus B19, influenza, CMV and Epstein-Barr virus.

PCR was performed using 60 Vbeta and 13 Jbeta primers. The method was immunoSEQ multiplex PCR; TCRdb's version includes in-frame clones alone and lacks a portion of them. The sample contains roughly 93,000 clones, more than 60% of which appear only once. V lost 4 bases to trimming and J lost 1 base, with 14 bases between them. Germline V CDR1 and CDR2: SGHKS, YYEKEE (reference sequence). The CDR3 sequence is 15 residues long. As to this clone: The antigen is unknown.

The V gene is TRBV5-5, the J gene TRBJ2-5; D is possibly TRBD2 (6 bases). The sequence was collected from a human donor in good health. The sample consisted of PBMCs. The CDR3 sequence: CASSRQGLRQETQYF. The CDR3 coding sequence is TGTGCCAGCAGCCGCCAGGGACTCCGCCAAGAGACCCAGTACTTC.